The 32 T cell receptor beta chains below come from one sample, sequenced in a study of early T cells in non-severe SARS-CoV-2 infection. TCRdb called the 5' RACE reads again in MiXCR, with one record for every CDR3 protein. The data contain some 42,000 distinct CDR3 sequences, approximately 6.3% of them singletons. The sample consisted of whole blood, taken at baseline. All receptors come from an adult who was a healthcare worker with PCR-confirmed SARS-CoV-2 infection or an uninfected control (not recorded which).

This clonotype has ten or more counts. The junction departs from the called germline gene at one end, perhaps through a read error. The V call is TRBV4-1, the J call TRBJ2-1; the match to TRBD2 covers 11 bases. CDR3 length: 19 amino acids. CDR1 is MGHRA, CDR2 YSYEKL, per germline. CDR3 coding DNA: TGCGCCAGCAGTCAAGGGTATGTGACTAGCGGGACTATCTACAATGAGCAGTTCTTC. This translates into CASSQGYVTSGTIYNEQFF.

This clonotype was observed at least ten times. The chain employs TRBV20-1 and TRBJ1-2; a weak D match, TRBD1 (6 bases). Trimming took off 0 bases at V and 2 bases at J, with 7 bases between the two ends. Germline V gives CDR1 DFQATT, CDR2 SNEGSKA (reference sequence). The CDR3 length is 13 residues. CDR3 sequence (DNA): TGCAGTGCTAGAGAAGACAGGAACTATGGCTACACCTTC. Protein: CSAREDRNYGYTF.

This clonotype was seen many times. The J gene is TRBJ1-1, the V gene TRBV6-1; D unresolved. The CDR3 extends over 14 amino acids. V lost 2 bases and J 7 bases, leaving 14 bases between the germline ends. Germline CDR1 and CDR2: MNHNS and SASEGT. CDR3 in DNA: TGTGCCAGCAGTGAAAGCCCCTCTGGGGTTGAAGCTTTCTTT. Residues: CASSESPSGVEAFF.

There are many counts of this clonotype. The chain joins TRBV6-6 to TRBJ1-1; 8 nucleotides agree with TRBD1. The CDR3 is made up of 11 amino acids. CDR1 MNHNY and CDR2 SVGAGI come from the germline V gene (reference sequence). The junction had 4 bases not matched to a gene; V was cut back by 5 bases and J by 11 bases. CDR3 in DNA: TGTGCCAGCAGTCAGGGGGCGGTTGCTTTCTTT. Residues: CASSQGAVAFF.

This clonotype was seen more than once but under ten times. The rearrangement links TRBV9 to TRBJ1-5; D gene ambiguous. The CDR3 has 15 amino acids. CDR1 is SGDLS and CDR2 is YYNGEE in the germline V gene. V was pared by 5 bases and J by 0 bases, with 12 bases between. Written as DNA, the CDR3 is TGTGCCAGCAGGGGAGACATACCTAGCAATCAGCCCCAGCATTTT. Residues: CASRGDIPSNQPQHF.

This clonotype was seen only a few times. This chain connects TRBV7-9 to TRBJ2-3; no firm D call. The CDR3 runs to 15 residues. CDR1 is SEHNR, CDR2 FQNEAQ, per germline (reference sequence). V lost 0 bases and J lost 4, with 11 bases in between. The CDR3 sequence: CASSLAALPADTQYF. As DNA, the CDR3 is TGTGCCAGCAGCTTAGCGGCACTGCCTGCAGATACGCAGTATTTT.

This clonotype was seen many times. This chain links TRBV7-9 with TRBJ2-7; the D gene is possibly TRBD1 (5 bases). Looked up from germline, CDR1 is SEHNR and CDR2 is FQNEAQ (reference sequence). Trimming took off 4 bases at V and 3 bases at J, with 7 bases between the two ends. CDR3 length: 12 amino acids. In DNA form, the CDR3 reads TGTGCCAGCAGCTCGACAGTCTACGAGCAGTACTTC. This sequence encodes CASSSTVYEQYF.

In this sample, this clonotype turned up many times. The rearrangement uses TRBV20-1 and TRBJ2-3, with 10 bases identical to TRBD1. The CDR3 contains 15 residues. Germline-derived CDR1 and CDR2 are DFQATT and SNEGSKA (reference sequence). V dropped 6 bases and J dropped 1; count of bases not matched to a gene: 7. The CDR3 sequence is CSATRGTGGTDTQYF. As DNA, the CDR3 is TGCAGTGCAACCCGAGGGACAGGGGGCACAGATACGCAGTATTTT.

This clonotype has a count of ten or more. One end of the junction is discordant with germline, which a read error may explain. The gene calls are TRBV30 and TRBJ1-3, with D unresolved. CDR1 is GTSNPN, CDR2 SVGIG, per germline (reference sequence). This CDR3 region has 12 residues. As DNA, the CDR3 is TGCGGGGTTACTCCCTCTGGAAACACCATATATTTT. As protein: CGVTPSGNTIYF.

This clonotype was observed many times. V is TRBV13 and J is TRBJ2-3; 11 bases fit TRBD2. Unmatched junction bases numbered 18, after V lost 2 bases and J lost 5 bases. This CDR3 has 20 residues. CDR1 is PRHDT and CDR2 is FYEKMQ in the germline V gene (reference sequence). CDR3: CASSLQGRRGLAAKGDTQYF. The CDR3 DNA sequence: TGTGCCAGCAGCTTACAGGGACGACGGGGACTAGCGGCCAAAGGAGATACGCAGTATTTT.

This clonotype came up a few times. The chain uses TRBV20-1 and TRBJ2-1; no clear D. The germline CDR1 and CDR2 sequences are DFQATT and SNEGSKA (reference sequence). CDR3 size: 12 residues. CDR3 sequence reads: CMVIADHNEQFF. CDR3 in DNA: TGCATGGTAATAGCAGATCACAATGAGCAGTTCTTC.

This clonotype was seen at least ten times. This chain joins TRBV20-1 and TRBJ2-2, with no clear D. The germline CDR1 and CDR2 sequences are DFQATT and SNEGSKA (reference sequence). The CDR3 length is 12 residues. Trimming shortened V by 3 bases and J by 4 bases, and 6 bases separated the two germline ends. CDR3 residues: CSASGPTGELFF. For the CDR3, the DNA is TGCAGTGCTAGTGGTCCCACCGGGGAGCTGTTTTTT.

At least ten counts were recorded for this clonotype. The V and J genes are TRBV4-3 and TRBJ2-7; weak D call: TRBD2 (6 bases). The CDR3 is 17 residues long. Germline V gene data show CDR1 as LGHNA and CDR2 as YSLEER. The V end lost 1 base, the J end lost 0 bases, and 16 bases lay between the germline ends. The CDR3 sequence: CASSQGPGTSSSYEQYF. The CDR3 DNA reads TGCGCCAGCAGCCAAGGTCCCGGGACTTCAAGCTCCTACGAGCAGTACTTC.

The chain is built from TRBV10-3 and TRBJ2-5; no clear D gene. CDR3 length: 12 amino acids. Germline V gene data show CDR1 as ENHRY and CDR2 as SYGVKD. Deletions cut 10 bases from V and 1 base from J, with 10 bases between. The CDR3 reads CATRTGQETQYF. The CDR3 nucleotides are TGTGCCACCCGAACGGGCCAAGAGACCCAGTACTTC.

This clonotype has at least ten counts. This rearrangement joins TRBV4-1 to TRBJ2-1; D not certain. Germline loops: CDR1 MGHRA, CDR2 YSYEKL. V was shortened by 5 bases and J by 4 bases, with 6 bases between the two germline ends. CDR3 size: 12 residues. The CDR3: CASSRDYNEQFF. The DNA for the CDR3 is TGCGCCAGCAGCAGAGATTACAATGAGCAGTTCTTC.

This clonotype was picked up many times. This sequence joins TRBV12-3 or TRBV12-4 and TRBJ2-3; D not certain. There are 16 residues in the CDR3. Trimming shortened V by 5 bases and J by 4 bases, and 19 bases separated the two germline ends. The CDR3 protein is CASSQSKLGSPDTQYF. The CDR3 DNA reads as TGTGCCAGCAGTCAATCGAAACTTGGAAGTCCAGATACGCAGTATTTT.

The rearrangement links TRBV3-1 to TRBJ2-3; 16 nucleotides align to TRBD2. Looked up from germline, CDR1 is LGHDT and CDR2 is YNNKEL (reference sequence). Trimming removed 5 bases from V and 5 bases from J; junction bases left unmatched: 4. The CDR3 covers 16 residues. The CDR3 bases are TGTGCCAGCAGCAGGGGACTAGCGGGGGGGCAAGATACGCAGTATTTT. This codes for CASSRGLAGGQDTQYF.

This chain links TRBV5-1 with TRBJ2-2; 9 bases line up with TRBD2. CDR3 size: 15 residues. Germline lookup yields CDR1 SGHRS and CDR2 YFSETQ. V dropped 3 bases and J dropped 6; count of bases not matched to a gene: 6. The DNA for the CDR3 is TGCGCCAGCAGCTCGACTAGCGGAAGCCCCGGGGAGCTGTTTTTT. It specifies CASSSTSGSPGELFF. The full variable domain, rest sourced from reference TRBV5-1 and TRBJ2-2, is KAGVTQTPRYLIKTRGQQVTLSCSPISGHRSVSWYQQTPGQGLQFLFEYFSETQRNKGNFPGRFSGRQFSNSRSEMNVSTLELGDSALYLCASSSTSGSPGELFFGEGSRLTVL.

A few counts support this clonotype. This chain uses TRBV11-2 with TRBJ1-4, with unresolved D. Germline V gene lookup returns CDR1 SGHAT and CDR2 FQNNGV. CDR3 length: 12 amino acids. V was clipped by 4 bases and J by 7 bases, with 7 bases between them. The CDR3 is CASSSRREKLFF. The CDR3 DNA reads TGTGCCAGCAGCTCCAGACGTGAAAAACTGTTTTTT.

This chain joins TRBV7-9 and TRBJ2-3; TRBD1 aligns across 7 bases. The V gene's germline CDR1 is SEHNR and CDR2 FQNEAQ (reference sequence). This CDR3 contains 16 residues. V was clipped by 5 bases and J by 0 bases; unmatched bases: 8. CDR3 sequence reads: CASSPDRTRSTDTQYF. The CDR3 DNA reads as TGTGCCAGCAGCCCGGACAGGACCCGTAGCACAGATACGCAGTATTTT.

The chain couples TRBV19 to TRBJ1-5, with a weak D call TRBD1 (5 bases). V was pared by 3 bases and J by 5 bases, with 26 bases between. The CDR3 is made up of 19 amino acids. Germline V gene lookup returns CDR1 LNHDA and CDR2 SQIVND (reference sequence). The CDR3: CASSMVKVAWMGEHQPQHF. CDR3 sequence (DNA): TGTGCCAGTAGTATGGTGAAAGTGGCCTGGATGGGGGAACATCAGCCCCAGCATTTT.

This clonotype turned up a few times. The chain recombines TRBV28 with TRBJ1-2; D gene ambiguous. Germline V gives CDR1 MDHEN, CDR2 SYDVKM. The CDR3 has 11 residues. The V end was cut by 8 bases, the J end by 2 bases, with 6 bases between. CDR3 nucleotide sequence: TGTGCCAGCGCTGTCAACTATGGCTACACCTTC. Translating gives CASAVNYGYTF.

With respect to this clonotype: This may be a read error, as it is one base from a much larger clone. Because the CDR3 is missing its conserved closing phenylalanine or tryptophan, this is likely a read error. V gene TRBV5-1 combines with J gene TRBJ2-7; 10 nucleotides agree with TRBD1. The CDR3 is made up of 14 amino acids. Per the germline V gene, CDR1 is SGHRS and CDR2 is YFSETQ. V lost 3 bases, J lost 6 bases, and 6 bases stayed unmatched. CDR3 region: CASSSGQGMSEQYS. The CDR3 nucleotides are TGCGCCAGCAGCTCGGGACAGGGGATGAGCGAGCAGTACTCC.

This clonotype was detected ten times or more. V and J are TRBV5-1 and TRBJ2-3; 10 bases map to TRBD1. V shed 7 bases, J shed 8 bases, and the junction held 13 bases outside the gene matches. The CDR3 contains 15 residues. The germline gives CDR1 SGHRS, CDR2 YFSETQ. CDR3 region: CASYATGTGVGTQYF. The CDR3 coding sequence is TGCGCCAGCTATGCTACCGGGACAGGGGTCGGTACGCAGTATTTT.

This clonotype appeared many times. The rearrangement links TRBV7-9 to TRBJ2-2, with D perhaps matching TRBD1 or TRBD2 (5 bases each). V lost 3 bases and J 2 bases, leaving 13 bases between the germline ends. Germline values: CDR1 SEHNR, CDR2 FQNEAQ (reference sequence). This CDR3 region has 16 residues. Here the CDR3 DNA reads TGTGCCAGCAGCTTCGCCCGACGGGGCAACACCGGGGAGCTGTTTTTT. Its protein is CASSFARRGNTGELFF.

The sample holds many counts of this clonotype. The chain recombines TRBV18 with TRBJ1-1; 11 bases map to TRBD1. Trimming removed 1 base from V and 4 bases from J; junction bases left unmatched: 2. The germline V gene encodes CDR1 KGHSH and CDR2 LQKENI. This CDR3 region has 15 residues. The CDR3 DNA reads as TGTGCCAGCTCACCACAGGGACAGGGGGGCACTGAAGCTTTCTTT. This gives the protein CASSPQGQGGTEAFF.

This clonotype was seen at least ten times. The V gene is TRBV7-9, the J gene TRBJ2-7, with a possible D match to TRBD1 (6 bases). V was pared by 2 bases and J by 3 bases, with 14 bases between. The CDR3 is 15 amino acids. In germline, CDR1 is SEHNR, CDR2 FQNEAQ (reference sequence). The CDR3 is CASSLNRDPDYEQYF. In DNA, the CDR3 is TGTGCCAGCAGCTTAAACAGGGACCCGGACTACGAGCAGTACTTC.

This clonotype was observed many times. The V call is TRBV9, the J call TRBJ1-6; no reliable D call. This CDR3 has 13 amino acids. Trimming took off 5 bases at V and 7 bases at J, with 10 bases between the two ends. Germline V CDR1 and CDR2: SGDLS, YYNGEE. CDR3 sequence reads: CASSGRPNSPLHF. CDR3 DNA sequence: TGTGCCAGCAGTGGGAGGCCAAATTCACCCCTCCACTTT.

The sample holds many counts of this clonotype. The V and J genes are TRBV7-9 and TRBJ1-6; D call uncertain. Deletions cut 7 bases from V and 7 bases from J, with 8 bases between. The CDR3 is made up of 12 amino acids. Per the germline V gene, CDR1 is SEHNR and CDR2 is FQNEAQ (reference sequence). DNA for the CDR3: TGTGCCAGCACTCAGAAGAATTCACCCCTCCACTTT. Residues: CASTQKNSPLHF.

In its sample, this clonotype was seen many times. The chain links TRBV20-1 to TRBJ2-3; 9 nucleotides match TRBD1. The ends lost 5 bases at V and 5 bases at J; junction bases unmatched: 2. This CDR3 region has 12 residues. Germline V CDR1 and CDR2: DFQATT, SNEGSKA (reference sequence). CDR3 sequence reads: CSAYRGLDTQYF. The CDR3 DNA follows: TGCAGTGCTTACAGGGGGCTAGATACGCAGTATTTT.

The genes are TRBV20-1 and TRBJ1-6; no clear D gene. Per germline, CDR1 DFQATT and CDR2 SNEGSKA (reference sequence). V lost 3 bases, J lost 10 bases, and 10 bases lay in between. The CDR3 totals 12 residues. Here the CDR3 reads CSASQEGSPLHF. The CDR3 region has the DNA TGCAGTGCTAGCCAGGAAGGGTCACCCCTCCACTTT.

This clonotype appeared many times. The chain joins TRBV11-2 to TRBJ1-5; D uncertain. This CDR3 is 17 amino acids long. The germline CDR1 and CDR2 sequences are SGHAT and FQNNGV. V was cut by 0 bases and J by 2 bases, with 14 bases left in between. Written as DNA, the CDR3 is TGTGCCAGCAGCTTAGATTTTCGGCAAGGAGGCAATCAGCCCCAGCATTTT. This codes for CASSLDFRQGGNQPQHF.